The rows below give T cell receptor beta chains drawn from one sample of a study of blood T cell repertoires in COVID-19. Measured with immunoSEQ multiplex PCR; TCRdb has only the in-frame clones, and not every one. The table records approximately 260,000 clones, about 90% of them present only once. The sequencing sample was made of PBMCs or T cells enriched from blood (not recorded which). These receptors all stem from a woman in her late teens or twenties who had recovered from COVID-19. The CDR3 runs from the conserved cysteine through the conserved F or W. D genes are given only for firm matches. The size field is filled for only some rows; it gives once, few, many or a size class.

d_gene	abundance	v_gene	j_gene	CDR3aa	CDR3nt
NA	NA	TRBV27	TRBJ1-2	CASSSGGVYGYTF	TGTGCCAGCAGTTCCGGCGGTGTCTATGGCTACACCTTC
NA	NA	TRBV3-1/TRBV3-2	TRBJ1-4	CASSLWFGQNEKLFF	TGTGCCAGCAGCCTTTGGTTCGGACAGAATGAAAAACTGTTTTTT
TRBD2	NA	TRBV15	TRBJ2-1	CATSGVILAGGAHGQFF	TGTGCCACCAGCGGAGTGATTCTAGCGGGGGGAGCTCATGGGCAGTTCTTC
NA	once	TRBV5-1	TRBJ1-3	CASSMDSSGNTIYF	TGCGCCAGCAGCATGGACAGCTCTGGAAACACCATATATTTT
NA	NA	TRBV18	TRBJ1-1	CASSPSVNPSNTEAFF	TGTGCCAGCTCACCTAGCGTTAATCCCTCGAACACTGAAGCTTTCTTT
NA	NA	TRBV10-2	TRBJ2-3	CASSESMRDTQYF	TGCGCCAGCAGTGAGTCGATGCGGGATACGCAGTATTTT
NA	NA	TRBV12-3/TRBV12-4	TRBJ1-2	CASSFRSNGGYTF	TGTGCCAGCAGTTTTCGGTCGAATGGTGGCTACACCTTC
NA	NA	TRBV20-1	TRBJ2-7	CSPDRHYEQYF	TGCAGCCCTGACCGACACTACGAGCAGTACTTC
TRBD1	NA	TRBV7-2	TRBJ1-4	CASSPDRASSEKLFF	TGTGCCAGCAGCCCCGACAGGGCAAGTAGTGAAAAACTGTTTTTT
NA	NA	TRBV7-9	TRBJ1-1	CASSFRYTEAFF	TGTGCCAGCAGCTTTAGATACACTGAAGCTTTCTTT
NA	once	TRBV27	TRBJ1-2	CASRGGINRVLYGYTF	TGTGCCAGCAGAGGAGGAATCAACAGGGTCCTCTATGGCTACACCTTC
NA	NA	TRBV12-3/TRBV12-4	TRBJ2-6	CASSNSGANVLTF	TGTGCCAGCAGCAACTCTGGGGCCAACGTCCTGACTTTC